The clone carrying this T cell receptor (beta chain) has a handful of counts. No antigen is known for it. The data originate from a study of T-cell memory formation after mild COVID-19. Study summary: Clustering of TCRs was largely donor specific. Study results and limitations: The study found contracting CD4+ clones mainly in CM and EM and contracting CD8+ clones in EMRA. CD4+ bias marked clones expanding day 15 to 37, unlike balanced contracting clones.

The germline gives CDR1 SGDLS, CDR2 YYNGEE. The V and J ends lost 0 bases and 5 bases respectively, with 17 bases between them. CDR3 length: 17 amino acids. TCRdb reanalysed the 5' RACE reads using MiXCR and keeps one entry per CDR3 protein. The sample contains 400,000 to 500,000 distinct CDR3 sequences, about a sixth of which appear only once. This receptor was identified in a man aged 18 to 35 who had mild COVID-19 (a few samples of this study predate the infection). Cell type and time point are not known. The specimen sequenced was PBMCs or a T cell subset sorted from them (not recorded which). The V and J genes are TRBV9 and TRBJ2-2; possible D gene TRBD2, 7 bases. CDR3 in amino acids: CASSVVVRGRGTGELFF. The CDR3 coding sequence is TGTGCCAGCAGCGTAGTGGTGCGGGGGCGTGGAACCGGGGAGCTGTTTTTT.